Below are 6 T cell receptor beta chains sequenced from a single sample in a study of blood T cell repertoires in COVID-19. The protocol was immunoSEQ multiplex PCR, while the TCRdb copy is restricted to in-frame clones and leaves out a portion. The sample has roughly 83,000 clones; around nine tenths are singletons. The sample comprised peripheral blood. The receptors stem from an older man with active or convalescent COVID-19.

The chain carries TRBV28 and TRBJ1-1, with D unclear. The CDR3 has 15 residues. Germline lookup yields CDR1 MDHEN and CDR2 SYDVKM. V was pared by 5 bases and J by 7 bases, with 20 bases between. This CDR3 is CASSIHRVADGEAFF. CDR3 DNA: TGTGCCAGCAGTATACACCGGGTCGCCGACGGTGAAGCTTTCTTT.

The chain is built from TRBV7-6 and TRBJ1-3; 10 nucleotides agree with TRBD1. The CDR3 is 16 residues long. The V gene's germline CDR1 is SGHVS and CDR2 FNYEAQ. With V trimmed by 4 bases and J by 3 bases, 6 bases remained unmatched. The CDR3 nucleotides read TGTGCCAGCAGCTCTAGACAGGGGGCTGTTGGAAACACCATATATTTT. Translating it yields CASSSRQGAVGNTIYF.

This sequence joins TRBV5-1 and TRBJ2-5; 12 nucleotides line up with TRBD2. This CDR3 is 18 amino acids long. The germline CDR1 and CDR2 sequences are SGHRS and YFSETQ. Trimming removed 2 bases from V and 6 bases from J; junction bases left unmatched: 14. CDR3 DNA sequence: TGCGCCAGCAGCTTATGGCCTAGCGGGGGGGCCGGGCACCAGACCCAGTACTTC. Amino acid sequence: CASSLWPSGGAGHQTQYF.

The V and J genes are TRBV5-4 and TRBJ2-5, with TRBD2 identical over 8 bases. From germline, CDR1 is SGHNT and CDR2 YYREEE (reference sequence). The CDR3 length is 15 residues. With 4 bases clipped from V and 5 bases from J, the junction kept 10 bases outside the gene matches. CDR3 amino acids: CASSPTGERGETQYF. CDR3 DNA sequence: TGTGCCAGCAGCCCCACTGGGGAGCGGGGGGAGACCCAGTACTTC.

The chain links TRBV5-1 to TRBJ1-4; no definite D call. The CDR3 is made up of 16 amino acids. Germline V gene data show CDR1 as SGHRS and CDR2 as YFSETQ. V was pared by 0 bases and J by 4 bases, with 13 bases between. The CDR3 protein is CASSLEGGLSNEKLFF. As DNA, the CDR3 is TGCGCCAGCAGCTTGGAAGGAGGGTTGAGTAATGAAAAACTGTTTTTT.

V and J are TRBV2 and TRBJ2-1, with TRBD2 matching over 11 bases. Germline V gene lookup returns CDR1 SNHLY and CDR2 FYNNEI. Trimming removed 6 bases from V and 9 bases from J; junction bases left unmatched: 10. This CDR3 is built from 15 residues. The chain's CDR3 is CASRTGSGRAAEQFF. CDR3 DNA: TGTGCCAGCAGGACCGGTAGCGGGAGGGCCGCTGAGCAGTTCTTC.